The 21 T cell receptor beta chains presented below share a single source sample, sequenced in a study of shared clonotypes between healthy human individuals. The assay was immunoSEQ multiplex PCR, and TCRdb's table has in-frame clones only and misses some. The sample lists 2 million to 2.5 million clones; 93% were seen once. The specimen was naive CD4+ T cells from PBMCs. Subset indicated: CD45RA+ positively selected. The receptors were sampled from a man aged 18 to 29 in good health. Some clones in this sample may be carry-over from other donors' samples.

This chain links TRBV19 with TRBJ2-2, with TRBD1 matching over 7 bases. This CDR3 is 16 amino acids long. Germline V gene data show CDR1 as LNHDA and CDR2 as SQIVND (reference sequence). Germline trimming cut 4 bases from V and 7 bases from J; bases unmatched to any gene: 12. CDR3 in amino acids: CASSTLTGSLFGELFF. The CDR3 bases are TGTGCCAGTAGTACCTTGACAGGGTCCCTCTTCGGGGAGCTGTTTTTT. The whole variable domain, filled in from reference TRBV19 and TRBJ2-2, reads DGGITQSPKYLFRKEGQNVTLSCEQNLNHDAMYWYRQDPGQGLRLIYYSQIVNDFQKGDIAEGYSVSREKKESFPLTVTSAQKNPTAFYLCASSTLTGSLFGELFFGEGSRLTVL.

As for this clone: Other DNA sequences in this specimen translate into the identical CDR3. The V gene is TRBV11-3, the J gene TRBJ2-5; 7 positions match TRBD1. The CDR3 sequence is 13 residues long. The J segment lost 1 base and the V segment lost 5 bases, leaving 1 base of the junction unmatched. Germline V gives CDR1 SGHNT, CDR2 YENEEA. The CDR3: CASSRQGQETQYF. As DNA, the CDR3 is TGTGCCAGCAGCCGACAGGGCCAAGAGACCCAGTACTTC.

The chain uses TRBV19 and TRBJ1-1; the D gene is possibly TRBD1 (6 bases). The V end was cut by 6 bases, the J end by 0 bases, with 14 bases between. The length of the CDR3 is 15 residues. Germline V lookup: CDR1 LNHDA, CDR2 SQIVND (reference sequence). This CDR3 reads CASRRSRQVNTEAFF. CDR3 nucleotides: TGTGCCAGTAGACGCAGTAGACAGGTGAACACTGAAGCTTTCTTT.

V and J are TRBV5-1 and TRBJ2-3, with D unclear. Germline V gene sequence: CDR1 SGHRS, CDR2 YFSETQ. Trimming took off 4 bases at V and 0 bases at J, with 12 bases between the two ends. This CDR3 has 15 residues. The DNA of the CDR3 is TGCGCCAGCAGCCGTCAGCCGGAAAGCACAGATACGCAGTATTTT. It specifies CASSRQPESTDTQYF.

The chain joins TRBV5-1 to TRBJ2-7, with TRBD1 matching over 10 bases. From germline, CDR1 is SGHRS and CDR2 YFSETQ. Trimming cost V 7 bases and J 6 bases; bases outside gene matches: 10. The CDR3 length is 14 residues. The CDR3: CASYEGTGVSEQYF. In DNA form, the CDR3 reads TGCGCCAGCTACGAGGGGACAGGGGTAAGCGAGCAGTACTTC. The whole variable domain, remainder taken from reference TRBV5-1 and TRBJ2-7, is KAGVTQTPRYLIKTRGQQVTLSCSPISGHRSVSWYQQTPGQGLQFLFEYFSETQRNKGNFPGRFSGRQFSNSRSEMNVSTLELGDSALYLCASYEGTGVSEQYFGPGTRLTVT.

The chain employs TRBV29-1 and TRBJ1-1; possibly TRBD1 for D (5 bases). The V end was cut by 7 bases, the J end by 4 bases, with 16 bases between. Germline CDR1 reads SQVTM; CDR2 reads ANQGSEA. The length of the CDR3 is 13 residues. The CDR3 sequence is CSATPRAATEAFF. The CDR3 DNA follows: TGCAGCGCCACCCCCAGGGCGGCCACTGAAGCTTTCTTT.

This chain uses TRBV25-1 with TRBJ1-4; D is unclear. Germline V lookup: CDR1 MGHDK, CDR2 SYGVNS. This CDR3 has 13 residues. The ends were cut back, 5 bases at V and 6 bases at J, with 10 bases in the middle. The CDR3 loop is CASSSGSHEKLFF. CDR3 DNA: TGTGCCAGCAGTAGTGGTTCCCATGAAAAACTGTTTTTT.

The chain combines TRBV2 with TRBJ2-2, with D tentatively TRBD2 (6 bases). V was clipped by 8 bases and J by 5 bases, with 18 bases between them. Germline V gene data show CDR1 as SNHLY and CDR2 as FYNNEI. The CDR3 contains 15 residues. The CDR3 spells CASGGEAVKTGELFF. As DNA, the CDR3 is TGTGCCAGCGGAGGGGAGGCCGTGAAAACCGGGGAGCTGTTTTTT.

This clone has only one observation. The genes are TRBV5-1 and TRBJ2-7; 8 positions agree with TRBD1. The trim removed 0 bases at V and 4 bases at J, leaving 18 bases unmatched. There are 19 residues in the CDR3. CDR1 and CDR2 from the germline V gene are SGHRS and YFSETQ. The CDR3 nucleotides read TGCGCCAGCAGCTTGGAGGTCAGGGGGCGAACCCGGGGTAGGTACGAGCAGTACTTC. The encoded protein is CASSLEVRGRTRGRYEQYF. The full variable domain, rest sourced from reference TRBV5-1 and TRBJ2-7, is KAGVTQTPRYLIKTRGQQVTLSCSPISGHRSVSWYQQTPGQGLQFLFEYFSETQRNKGNFPGRFSGRQFSNSRSEMNVSTLELGDSALYLCASSLEVRGRTRGRYEQYFGPGTRLTVT.

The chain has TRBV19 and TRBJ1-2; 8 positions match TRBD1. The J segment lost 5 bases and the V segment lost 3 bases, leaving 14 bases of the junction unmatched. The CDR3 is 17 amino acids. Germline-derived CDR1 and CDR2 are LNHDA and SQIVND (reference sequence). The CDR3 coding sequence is TGTGCCAGTAGTATGCAGGGGGCGCGAGCTGTGAGTTATGGCTACACCTTC. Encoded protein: CASSMQGARAVSYGYTF.

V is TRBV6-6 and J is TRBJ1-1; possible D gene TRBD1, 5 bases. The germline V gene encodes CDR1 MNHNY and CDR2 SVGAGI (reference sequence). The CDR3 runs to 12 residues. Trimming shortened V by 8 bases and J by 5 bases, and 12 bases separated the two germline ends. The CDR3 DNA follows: TGTGCCAGCGGATCTTGGGGGACTGAAGCTTTCTTT. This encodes CASGSWGTEAFF.

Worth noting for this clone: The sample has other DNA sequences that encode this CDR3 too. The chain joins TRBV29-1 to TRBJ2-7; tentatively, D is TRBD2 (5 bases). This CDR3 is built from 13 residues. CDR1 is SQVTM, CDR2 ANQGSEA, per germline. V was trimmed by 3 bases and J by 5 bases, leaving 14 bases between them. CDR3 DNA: TGCAGCGTTGATTCCGGGAAGAGGAACGAGCAGTACTTC. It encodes CSVDSGKRNEQYF.

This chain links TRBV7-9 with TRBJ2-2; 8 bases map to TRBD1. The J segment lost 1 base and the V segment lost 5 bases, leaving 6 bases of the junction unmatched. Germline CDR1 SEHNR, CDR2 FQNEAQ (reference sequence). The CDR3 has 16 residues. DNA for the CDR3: TGTGCCAGCAGCGCCTCCGGGACAGGGAACACCGGGGAGCTGTTTTTT. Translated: CASSASGTGNTGELFF.

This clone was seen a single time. The CDR3 DNA is TGTGCCAGCAGATCCGGGATTAGGAACAATGAGCAGTTCTTC. It is translated as CASRSGIRNNEQFF. The chain is built from TRBV28 and TRBJ2-1; tentative D call: TRBD2 (5 bases). This CDR3 spans 14 amino acids. Germline V CDR1 and CDR2: MDHEN, SYDVKM. V lost 6 bases and J 5 bases, leaving 14 bases between the germline ends.

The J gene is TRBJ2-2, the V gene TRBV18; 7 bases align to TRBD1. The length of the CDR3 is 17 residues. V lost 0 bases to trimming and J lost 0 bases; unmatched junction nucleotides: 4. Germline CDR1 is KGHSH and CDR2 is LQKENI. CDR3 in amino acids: CASSPPGGTANTGELFF. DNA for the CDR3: TGTGCCAGCTCACCACCGGGTGGGACAGCGAACACCGGGGAGCTGTTTTTT.

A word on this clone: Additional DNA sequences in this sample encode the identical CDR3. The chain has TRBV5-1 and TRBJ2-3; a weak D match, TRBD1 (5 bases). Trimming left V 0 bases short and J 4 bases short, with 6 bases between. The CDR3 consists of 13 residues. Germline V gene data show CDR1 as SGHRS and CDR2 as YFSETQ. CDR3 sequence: CASSLEGADTQYF. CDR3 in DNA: TGCGCCAGCAGCTTGGAAGGGGCAGATACGCAGTATTTT.

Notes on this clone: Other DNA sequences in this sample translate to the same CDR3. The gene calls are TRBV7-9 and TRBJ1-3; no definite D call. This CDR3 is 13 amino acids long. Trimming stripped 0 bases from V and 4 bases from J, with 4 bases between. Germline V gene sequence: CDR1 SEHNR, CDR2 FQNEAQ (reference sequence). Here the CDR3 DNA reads TGTGCCAGCAGCTTAGCTGGGGGAAACACCATATATTTT. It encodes CASSLAGGNTIYF. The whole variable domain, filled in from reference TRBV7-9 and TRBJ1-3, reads DTGVSQNPRHKITKRGQNVTFRCDPISEHNRLYWYRQTLGQGPEFLTYFQNEAQLEKSRLLSDRFSAERPKGSFSTLEIQRTEQGDSAMYLCASSLAGGNTIYFGEGSWLTVV.

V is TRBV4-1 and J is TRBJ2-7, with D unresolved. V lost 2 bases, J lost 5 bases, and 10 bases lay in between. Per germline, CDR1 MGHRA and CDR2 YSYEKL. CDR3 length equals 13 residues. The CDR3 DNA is TGCGCCAGCAGCCAATTATCGGTGAACGAGCAGTACTTC. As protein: CASSQLSVNEQYF.

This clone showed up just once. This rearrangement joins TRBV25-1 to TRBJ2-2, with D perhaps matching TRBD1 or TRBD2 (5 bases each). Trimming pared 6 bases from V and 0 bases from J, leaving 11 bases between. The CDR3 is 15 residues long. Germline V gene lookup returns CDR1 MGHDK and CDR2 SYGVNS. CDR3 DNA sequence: TGTGCCAGCAGGATTGGGACGGCGAACACCGGGGAGCTGTTTTTT. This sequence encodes CASRIGTANTGELFF.

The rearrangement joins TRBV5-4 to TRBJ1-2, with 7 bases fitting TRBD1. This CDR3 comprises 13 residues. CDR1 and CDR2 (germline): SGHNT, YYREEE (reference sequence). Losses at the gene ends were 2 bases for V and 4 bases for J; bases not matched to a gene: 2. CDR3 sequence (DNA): TGTGCCAGCAGCTTAAGGGACAGCTATGGCTACACCTTC. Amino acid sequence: CASSLRDSYGYTF.

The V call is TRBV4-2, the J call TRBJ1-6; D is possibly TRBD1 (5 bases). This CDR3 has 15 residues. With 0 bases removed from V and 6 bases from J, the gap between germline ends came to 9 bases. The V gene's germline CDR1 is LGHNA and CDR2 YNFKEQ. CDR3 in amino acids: CASSQDWQGNSPLHF. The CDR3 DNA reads TGTGCCAGCAGCCAAGATTGGCAGGGTAATTCACCCCTCCACTTT.